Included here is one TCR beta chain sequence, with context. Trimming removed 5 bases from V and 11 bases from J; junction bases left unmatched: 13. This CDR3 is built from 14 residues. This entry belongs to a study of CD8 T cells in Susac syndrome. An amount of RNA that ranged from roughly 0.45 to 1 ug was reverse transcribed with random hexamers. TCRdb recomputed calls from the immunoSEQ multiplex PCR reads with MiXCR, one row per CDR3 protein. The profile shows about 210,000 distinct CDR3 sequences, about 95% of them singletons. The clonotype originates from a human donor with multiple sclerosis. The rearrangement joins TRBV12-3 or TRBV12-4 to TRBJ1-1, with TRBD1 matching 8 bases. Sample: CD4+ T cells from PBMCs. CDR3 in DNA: TGTGCCAGCAGTCCCGGGACAGGCAGTATTGTGGCTTTCTTT. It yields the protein CASSPGTGSIVAFF.